The rows below give T cell receptor beta chains drawn from one sample of a study of cytomegalovirus exposure and HLA in healthy donors. Only in-frame clones appear in the TCRdb table, and some are missing; sequencing was by immunoSEQ multiplex PCR. This sample has about 220,000 clones, with about 86% found just once. Sequencing was performed on PBMCs. These receptor sequences come from a woman between 18 and 29 years old in good health and CMV-seronegative. CDR3s leave out the opening cysteine and the closing phenylalanine or tryptophan.

J gene,V gene,CDR3 protein
TRBJ1-1,TRBV28,ASSGGLTEAF
TRBJ1-1,TRBV19,ASSILGARDTEAF
TRBJ1-4,TRBV4-1,ASSQMIDLGGEKLF
TRBJ2-5,TRBV5-1,ASSLARTSGGEETQY
TRBJ2-5,TRBV5-1,ASNPTGTLTQY
TRBJ1-5,TRBV28,ASSRTGLNQPQH
TRBJ1-2,TRBV15,ATSAWDSHYGYT
TRBJ1-2,TRBV9,ASSPRWTGELGYT
TRBJ2-4,TRBV5-1,ASSTAGTSGMLAKNIQY
TRBJ2-7,TRBV6-6,ASSRLEGYEQY
TRBJ2-7,TRBV5-1,ASSLYWTGSSYEQY
TRBJ1-2,TRBV28,ASRRTGGYGYT
TRBJ1-4,TRBV6-1,ASSEEGLANEKLF
TRBJ1-4,TRBV2,ASRDRSHQRANEKLF
TRBJ2-7,TRBV13,ASSLTSGAPYEQY
TRBJ2-3,TRBV27,ASSKGADTQY
TRBJ2-1,TRBV7-6,ASSFTGRTNEQF
TRBJ2-5,TRBV11-2,ASSLDVETQY
TRBJ2-3,TRBV27,ASSFLPRSPTRTDTQY
TRBJ2-1,TRBV4-2,ASSLRTSGVNEQF
TRBJ1-4,TRBV11-2,ASSLGQGGEKLF
TRBJ1-4,TRBV2,ASMMEQSTNEKLF
TRBJ1-2,TRBV28,ASSLDDRDYGYT
TRBJ2-7,TRBV27,ASSLALGLYEQY
TRBJ2-2,TRBV2,ARGDRANTGELF
TRBJ2-7,TRBV10-3,AISEWTGSGYEQY
TRBJ2-2,TRBV28,ASSLSGRGRNTGELF
TRBJ2-1,TRBV6-5,ASRRGGTNEQF
TRBJ2-7,TRBV6-6,ASSLRPGLISYEQY
TRBJ1-2,TRBV30,AWTRGRLSGYT
TRBJ2-7,TRBV6-5,ASSFGQGQY
TRBJ2-2,TRBV7-9,ASSGREDTGELF
TRBJ2-2,TRBV7-6,ASSFLGEGTGELF
TRBJ2-1,TRBV9,ASSVFSSGSRDEQF
TRBJ1-1,TRBV11-2,ASSLDLEYPTGYTEAF
TRBJ1-5,TRBV19,ASSTGVAYSNQPQH
TRBJ2-5,TRBV27,ASRSGGRAQETQY
TRBJ2-7,TRBV27,ASSSSVQQY
TRBJ1-1,TRBV28,ASTRPGVNTEAF
TRBJ1-1,TRBV28,ASRRTGQNTEAF
TRBJ1-5,TRBV4-2,ASSQDPYRTAYNQPQH
TRBJ1-5,TRBV30,AWGTRDRMNQPQH
TRBJ2-1,TRBV5-1,ASSLTDLYNEQF
TRBJ2-3,TRBV4-1,ASSQGWTRADTQY
TRBJ2-7,TRBV7-9,ASSLAGGIYEQY
TRBJ2-5,TRBV5-1,ASSLASFSGRRKTQY
TRBJ2-2,TRBV7-2,ASSQLAGGYGELF
TRBJ2-7,TRBV11-3,ASSLSGSLHEQY
TRBJ1-5,TRBV4-1,ASSQYFKTAENQPQH
TRBJ2-7,TRBV28,ASSFTLPSRSWEQY
TRBJ2-3,TRBV4-3,ASSQDRSSGSSTDTQY
TRBJ1-3,TRBV27,ASSSAGGQANTIY